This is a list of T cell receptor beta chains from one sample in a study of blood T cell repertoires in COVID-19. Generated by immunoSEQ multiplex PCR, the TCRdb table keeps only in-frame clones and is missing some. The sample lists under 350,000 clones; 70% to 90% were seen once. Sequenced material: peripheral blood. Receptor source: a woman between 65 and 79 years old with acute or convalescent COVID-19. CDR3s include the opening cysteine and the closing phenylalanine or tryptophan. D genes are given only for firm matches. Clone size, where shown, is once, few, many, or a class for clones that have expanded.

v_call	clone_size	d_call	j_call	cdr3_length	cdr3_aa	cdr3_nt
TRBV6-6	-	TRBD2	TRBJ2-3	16	CASSYRAGGGTDTQYF	TGTGCCAGCAGTTACAGAGCGGGGGGCGGCACAGATACGCAGTATTTT
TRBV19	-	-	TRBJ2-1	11	CASSIRDEQFF	TGTGCCAGTAGTATACGGGATGAGCAGTTCTTC
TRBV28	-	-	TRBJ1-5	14	CASRGRTLNQPQHF	TGTGCTTCCAGGGGACGAACCCTTAATCAGCCCCAGCATTTT
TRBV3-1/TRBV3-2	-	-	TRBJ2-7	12	CASSRTGWEQYF	TGTGCCAGCAGCCGTACAGGGTGGGAGCAGTACTTC
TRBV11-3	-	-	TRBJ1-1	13	CASSLEANTEAFF	TGTGCCAGCAGCTTGGAGGCGAACACTGAAGCTTTCTTT
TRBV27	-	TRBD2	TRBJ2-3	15	CASSLGRGDTDTQYF	TGTGCCAGCAGTTTAGGTCGGGGGGACACAGATACGCAGTATTTT
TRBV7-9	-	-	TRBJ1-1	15	CASSRTSGQNTEAFF	TGTGCCAGCAGCCGTACAAGTGGCCAGAACACTGAAGCTTTCTTT
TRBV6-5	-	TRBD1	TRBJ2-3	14	CATTFQTGADTQYF	TGTGCCACCACATTCCAAACAGGGGCAGATACGCAGTATTTT
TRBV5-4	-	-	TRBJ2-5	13	CASSSTGTETQYF	TGTGCCAGCAGCTCGACTGGAACAGAGACCCAGTACTTC
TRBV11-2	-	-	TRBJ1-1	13	CASSLYRDAEAFF	TGTGCCAGCAGCTTATACAGGGACGCTGAAGCTTTCTTT
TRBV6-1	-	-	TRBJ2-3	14	CASSDGRKTDTQYF	TGTGCCAGCAGTGATGGCAGGAAGACAGATACGCAGTATTTT
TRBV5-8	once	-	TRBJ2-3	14	CASSLWLFTDTQYF	TGTGCCAGCAGCTTATGGCTCTTCACAGATACGCAGTATTTT
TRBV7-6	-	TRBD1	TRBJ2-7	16	CASSLDAPDRGYEQYF	TGTGCCAGCAGCTTAGACGCCCCGGACAGGGGTTACGAGCAGTACTTC
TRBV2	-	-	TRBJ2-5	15	CASSEARGGKETQYF	TGTGCCAGCAGTGAAGCGCGAGGGGGAAAAGAGACCCAGTACTTC
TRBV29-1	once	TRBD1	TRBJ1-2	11	CSAGTDDGYTF	TGCAGCGCCGGGACAGACGATGGCTACACCTTC
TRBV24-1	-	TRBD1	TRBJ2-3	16	CATSDPGTGSGDTQYF	TGTGCCACCAGTGATCCCGGGACAGGGTCCGGAGATACGCAGTATTTT
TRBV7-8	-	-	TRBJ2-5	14	CASLGLGLQETQYF	TGTGCCAGCCTGGGGCTGGGGCTCCAAGAGACCCAGTACTTC